Listed below are T cell receptor beta chains from one sample, sequenced in a study of T cell responses to AZD1222 COVID-19 vaccine. This table comes from immunoSEQ multiplex PCR, and its TCRdb copy is limited to in-frame clones, with some not included. Of roughly 120,000 clones listed, roughly 90% are singletons. The sequences come from peripheral blood, collected on day 0 of AZD1222 vaccination. All receptors come from an adult in good health. The CDR3 runs from the conserved cysteine through the conserved F or W. Each record gives: D gene, J gene, V gene, clone size, CDR3 protein, CDR3 DNA. D genes are given only for firm matches. Only part of the rows carry a size: once, few, many, or a class if the clone is expanded.

TRBD1	TRBJ1-2	TRBV6-1	NA	CASSETGQGDNGYTF	TGTGCCAGCAGTGAGACCGGACAGGGGGATAATGGCTACACCTTC
TRBD1	TRBJ1-2	TRBV5-4	NA	CASSEGQGTNYGYTF	TGTGCCAGCAGCGAAGGACAGGGTACTAACTATGGCTACACCTTC
NA	TRBJ2-1	TRBV19	NA	CASSTDPGGSLNSYNEQFF	TGTGCCAGTAGTACCGATCCTGGAGGGAGCCTGAACTCCTACAATGAGCAGTTCTTC
NA	TRBJ1-5	TRBV11-3	NA	CANNPYYQPQHF	TGTGCCAACAATCCTTACTATCAGCCCCAGCATTTT
NA	TRBJ2-2	TRBV18	NA	CASSPHRPGNTGELFF	TGTGCCAGCTCACCCCACCGGCCGGGGAACACCGGGGAGCTGTTTTTT
TRBD2	TRBJ2-3	TRBV18	NA	CASSPAASGITDTQYF	TGTGCCAGCTCACCAGCCGCTAGCGGGATCACAGATACGCAGTATTTT
NA	TRBJ2-6	TRBV5-5	NA	CASQPGSGANVLTF	TGTGCCAGCCAGCCAGGGTCCGGGGCCAACGTCCTGACTTTC
NA	TRBJ2-2	TRBV1	once	CTSSWKGGNTGELFF	TGCACCAGCAGCTGGAAAGGGGGTAACACCGGGGAGCTGTTTTTT
NA	TRBJ1-2	TRBV30	NA	CAWHPGVGFYGYTF	TGTGCCTGGCACCCAGGGGTGGGTTTCTATGGCTACACCTTC
NA	TRBJ2-7	TRBV2	once	CASSVEGKREYF	TGTGCCAGCAGTGTTGAGGGGAAAAGGGAGTACTTC
NA	TRBJ1-1	TRBV30	NA	CAWSGMNTEAFF	TGTGCCTGGTCAGGGATGAACACTGAAGCTTTCTTT
NA	TRBJ2-3	TRBV10-3	NA	CAISDEGPDTDTQYF	TGTGCCATCAGTGACGAAGGACCGGACACAGATACGCAGTATTTT
NA	TRBJ2-7	TRBV21-1	few	CASNTDRAHEQYF	TGTGCCAGCAACACCGACAGGGCTCACGAGCAGTACTTC
TRBD1	TRBJ2-5	TRBV27	NA	CASSGTEETQYF	TGTGCCAGCAGTGGGACAGAAGAGACCCAGTACTTC
NA	TRBJ2-1	TRBV7-2	NA	CASSLAPYNEQFF	TGTGCCAGCAGCTTAGCCCCCTACAATGAGCAGTTCTTC
TRBD1	TRBJ2-7	TRBV12-3/TRBV12-4	NA	CASSSDRDYEQYF	TGTGCCAGCAGTTCGGACAGGGACTACGAGCAGTACTTC
NA	TRBJ1-2	TRBV6-5	NA	CASSHRGGANYGYTF	TGTGCCAGCAGTCATAGAGGAGGGGCCAACTATGGCTACACCTTC
TRBD2	TRBJ2-3	TRBV30	NA	CALIAGKDTQYF	TGTGCCCTTATAGCGGGAAAAGATACGCAGTATTTT
NA	TRBJ1-6	TRBV7-8	few	CASSPSGTSNSPLHF	TGTGCCAGCAGTCCCTCCGGGACGTCTAATTCACCCCTCCACTTT
NA	TRBJ2-7	TRBV19	once	CASSEYRDPYEQYF	TGTGCCAGTAGTGAGTACCGGGACCCCTACGAGCAGTACTTC
NA	TRBJ1-6	TRBV30	NA	CAWTLAGSRNSPLHF	TGTGCCTGGACCCTGGCGGGTAGCCGTAATTCACCCCTCCACTTT
NA	TRBJ2-5	TRBV29-1	NA	CSVVEGEGETQYF	TGCAGCGTGGTTGAGGGTGAGGGAGAGACCCAGTACTTC
NA	TRBJ2-7	TRBV6-5	NA	CASSWEGYEQYF	TGTGCCAGCAGCTGGGAAGGTTACGAGCAGTACTTC
TRBD1	TRBJ1-5	TRBV30	NA	CAWSSGTGVNQPQHF	TGTGCCTGGAGTTCGGGGACAGGGGTAAATCAGCCCCAGCATTTT
TRBD1	TRBJ1-1	TRBV7-2	NA	CASSSRQGRNTEAFF	TGTGCCAGCAGCTCCAGACAGGGAAGGAACACTGAAGCTTTCTTT
TRBD2	TRBJ2-3	TRBV5-4	NA	CASNLVTGGQDTQYF	TGTGCCAGCAACCTCGTAACGGGGGGGCAAGATACGCAGTATTTT
NA	TRBJ2-5	TRBV6-5	NA	CASSYGAHETQYF	TGTGCCAGCAGTTACGGCGCCCACGAGACCCAGTACTTC
NA	TRBJ1-2	TRBV7-7	NA	CASSQGRGGYGYTF	TGTGCTAGCAGCCAAGGACGGGGAGGATATGGCTACACCTTC
NA	TRBJ1-1	TRBV6-5	NA	CASTQDRMNTEAFF	TGTGCCAGCACCCAGGACCGGATGAACACTGAAGCTTTCTTT
NA	TRBJ1-1	TRBV5-1	NA	CASSLMPGAEYTEAFF	TGCGCCAGCAGCTTGATGCCGGGGGCGGAGTACACTGAAGCTTTCTTT
NA	TRBJ1-1	TRBV19	once	CASSPGHGNTEAFF	TGTGCCAGTAGTCCGGGACACGGGAACACTGAAGCTTTCTTT
TRBD1	TRBJ1-5	TRBV19	NA	CASSSSGTVNQPQHF	TGTGCCAGTAGTTCTTCCGGGACAGTTAATCAGCCCCAGCATTTT
TRBD2	TRBJ2-1	TRBV5-1	NA	CASSFWGGTSYNEQFF	TGCGCCAGCAGCTTTTGGGGGGGGACCTCCTACAATGAGCAGTTCTTC
NA	TRBJ1-5	TRBV18	NA	CASSPISDDRSNQPQHF	TGTGCCAGCTCACCAATTTCCGACGACAGGTCCAATCAGCCCCAGCATTTT
NA	TRBJ2-2	TRBV10-1	once	CASSDGSENTGELFF	TGCGCCAGCAGTGACGGTAGCGAGAACACCGGGGAGCTGTTTTTT